The present entry profiles one T cell receptor (beta chain) with its context. Antigen specificity is unknown. The single heparinised draw taken from each donor contained roughly 100 mL of blood on average. CD4+ cells of the naive, central memory, regulatory and stem cell-like memory types were sorted via CD45RO/CCR7/CD25/CD127/CD95/CD27. Each sorted fraction was over 95% pure. The data derive from a study of beta chain features in type 1 diabetes. Of the isolated RNA, all was reverse transcribed, and so the sequenced material was expressed TCRB transcripts. The average output of naive, central memory and regulatory T cell samples was a few million reads. Generated by immunoSEQ multiplex PCR, the TCRdb table keeps only in-frame clones and is missing some. The top ten clones hold around 0.66% of a sample with about 370,000 clones, over 8.5% of them seen once. Study-level results: Researchers report that Type 1 diabetes patients had moderately but significantly shorter TCRB CDR3s across all four CD4+ subsets.

The ends were cut back, 3 bases at V and 3 bases at J, with 11 bases in the middle. Germline CDR1 is SQVTM and CDR2 is ANQGSEA. CDR3 size: 13 residues. V usage is TRBV29-1 and J usage is TRBJ1-2; no firm D call. Sequences were obtained from central memory CD4+ T cells from blood. The origin of this receptor is a man aged 25 to 40 with type 1 diabetes. Here the CDR3 DNA reads TGCAGCGTTGAGCGGCAGGCGGACTATGGCTACACCTTC. This gives the protein CSVERQADYGYTF.